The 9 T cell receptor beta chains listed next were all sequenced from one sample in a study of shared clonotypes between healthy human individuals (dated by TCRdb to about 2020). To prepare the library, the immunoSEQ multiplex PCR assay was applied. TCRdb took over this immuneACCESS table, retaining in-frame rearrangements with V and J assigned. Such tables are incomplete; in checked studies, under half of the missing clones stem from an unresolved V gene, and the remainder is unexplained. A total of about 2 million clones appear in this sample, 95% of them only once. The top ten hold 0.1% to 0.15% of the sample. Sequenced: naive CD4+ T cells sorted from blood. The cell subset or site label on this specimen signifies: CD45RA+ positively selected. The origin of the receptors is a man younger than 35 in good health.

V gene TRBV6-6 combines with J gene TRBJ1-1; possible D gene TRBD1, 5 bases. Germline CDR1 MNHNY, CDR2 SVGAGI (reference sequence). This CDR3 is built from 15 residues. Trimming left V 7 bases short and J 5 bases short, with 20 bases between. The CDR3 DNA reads TGTGCCAGCACGCAGGGAGGCCTCGGACGGACTGAAGCTTTCTTT. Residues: CASTQGGLGRTEAFF.

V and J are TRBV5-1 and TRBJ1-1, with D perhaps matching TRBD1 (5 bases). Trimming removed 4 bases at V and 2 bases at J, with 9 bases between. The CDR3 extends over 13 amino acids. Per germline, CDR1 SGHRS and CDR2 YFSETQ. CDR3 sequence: CASSRGTNTEAFF. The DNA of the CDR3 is TGCGCCAGCAGCCGGGGCACAAACACTGAAGCTTTCTTT.

The CDR3 DNA reads as TGTGCCAGCAGCTTACTCGTAGCCAAAAACATTCAGTACTTC. Translation: CASSLLVAKNIQYF. The gene calls are TRBV7-2 and TRBJ2-4; unclear D gene. Germline values: CDR1 SGHTA, CDR2 FQGNSA. CDR3 length equals 14 residues. Trimming pared 2 bases from V and 0 bases from J, leaving 5 bases between.

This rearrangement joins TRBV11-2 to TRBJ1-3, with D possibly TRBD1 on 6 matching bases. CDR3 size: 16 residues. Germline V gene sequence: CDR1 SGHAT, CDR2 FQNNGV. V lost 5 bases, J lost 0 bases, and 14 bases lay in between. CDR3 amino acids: CASSLRRQASGNTIYF. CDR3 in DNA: TGTGCCAGCAGCCTCCGCCGACAGGCCTCTGGAAACACCATATATTTT.

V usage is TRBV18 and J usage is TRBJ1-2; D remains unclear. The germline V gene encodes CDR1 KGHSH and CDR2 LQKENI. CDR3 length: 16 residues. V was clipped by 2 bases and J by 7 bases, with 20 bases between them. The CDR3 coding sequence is TGTGCCAGCTCACCAATATCCGGGTCGGAGGCGTCTGGCTACACCTTC. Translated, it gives CASSPISGSEASGYTF.

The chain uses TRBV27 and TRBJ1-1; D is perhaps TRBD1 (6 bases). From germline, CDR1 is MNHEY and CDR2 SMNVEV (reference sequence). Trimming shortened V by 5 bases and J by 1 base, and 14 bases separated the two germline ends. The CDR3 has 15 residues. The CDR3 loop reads CASSPLDRTNTEAFF. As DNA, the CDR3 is TGTGCCAGCAGTCCGTTGGACAGAACGAACACTGAAGCTTTCTTT.

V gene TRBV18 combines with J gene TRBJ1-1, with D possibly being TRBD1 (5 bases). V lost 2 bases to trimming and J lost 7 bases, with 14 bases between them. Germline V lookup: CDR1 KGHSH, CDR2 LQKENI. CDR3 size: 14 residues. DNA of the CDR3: TGTGCCAGCTCACCAATACAGGCGGTTGGTGAAGCTTTCTTT. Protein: CASSPIQAVGEAFF. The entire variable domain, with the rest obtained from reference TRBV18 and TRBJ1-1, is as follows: NAGVMQNPRHLVRRRGQEARLRCSPMKGHSHVYWYRQLPEEGLKFMVYLQKENIIDESGMPKERFSAEFPKEGPSILRIQQVVRGDSAAYFCASSPIQAVGEAFFGQGTRLTVV.

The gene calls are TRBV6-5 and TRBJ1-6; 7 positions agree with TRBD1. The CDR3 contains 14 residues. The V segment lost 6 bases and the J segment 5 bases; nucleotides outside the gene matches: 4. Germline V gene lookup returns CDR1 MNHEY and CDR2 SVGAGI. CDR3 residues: CASRRDSHNSPLHF. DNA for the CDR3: TGTGCCAGCAGGAGGGACAGCCATAATTCACCCCTCCACTTT.

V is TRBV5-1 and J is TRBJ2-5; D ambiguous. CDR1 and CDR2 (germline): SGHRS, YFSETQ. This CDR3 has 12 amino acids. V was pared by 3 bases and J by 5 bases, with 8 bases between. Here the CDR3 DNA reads TGCGCCAGCAGCTCGACGGGTGAGACCCAGTACTTC. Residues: CASSSTGETQYF.